A single sample is the source of the 9 T cell receptor beta chains below, sequenced in a study of blood T cell repertoires in COVID-19 (dated by TCRdb to the early 2020s). The library was made by the immunoSEQ multiplex PCR assay. In TCRdb, the immuneACCESS table is reduced to in-frame sequences with V and J assigned. These tables do not hold every clone; where another copy was compared, an unresolved V gene accounts for under half, and the others remain unexplained. In all, the sample holds 65,000 to 90,000 clones, and 75% to 85% of those were seen once. The ten largest clones capture roughly 30% of the sample. The sequenced material came from peripheral blood. The origin of the receptors is a woman of 80 years or more with acute or convalescent COVID-19.

Remarks on this clone: One junction end does not reproduce the germline sequence, and a read error may be involved. This chain connects TRBV20-1 to TRBJ1-1, with 7 bases matching TRBD1. The CDR3 is 11 residues long. Germline V gene sequence: CDR1 DFQATT, CDR2 SNEGSKA (reference sequence). DNA of the CDR3: TGCAGTGCGAGAGGGGACAGTGAAGCTTTCTTT. Translated, it gives CSARGDSEAFF.

This chain connects TRBV3-1 (or the pseudogene TRBV3-2) to TRBJ2-3; perhaps TRBD2 as D (6 bases). V lost 3 bases to trimming and J lost 6 bases, with 16 bases between them. This CDR3 comprises 15 residues. The germline gives CDR1 LGHDT, CDR2 YNNKEL (reference sequence). CDR3 bases: TGTGCCAGCAGCCAGTCTTCGGGGGTTTGGGATACGCAGTATTTT. Amino acids: CASSQSSGVWDTQYF.

This clone was recorded once. The chain employs TRBV14 and TRBJ2-1, with TRBD2 identical over 10 bases. Germline-derived CDR1 and CDR2 are SGHDN and FVKESK. There are 15 residues in the CDR3. The ends lost 2 bases at V and 2 bases at J; junction bases unmatched: 0. The chain's CDR3 is CASSQLAGAYNEQFF. The CDR3 DNA is TGTGCCAGCAGCCAACTAGCGGGAGCCTACAATGAGCAGTTCTTC.

The genes are TRBV7-2 and TRBJ2-3, with TRBD2 as a possible D gene (6 bases). Trimming removed 4 bases from V and 1 base from J, with 12 bases in between. The V gene's germline CDR1 is SGHTA and CDR2 FQGNSA. The CDR3 has 15 residues. The DNA of the CDR3 is TGTGCCAGCAGCTCCCAGGCGGGGCGCACAGATACGCAGTATTTT. Its translation: CASSSQAGRTDTQYF.

The rearrangement uses TRBV7-8 and TRBJ2-6; D unresolved. V lost 5 bases to trimming and J lost 0 bases, with 8 bases between them. Germline loops: CDR1 SGHVS, CDR2 FQNEAQ. This CDR3 contains 15 residues. The DNA of the CDR3 is TGTGCCAGCAGCCAACCCAGCTCTGGGGCCAACGTCCTGACTTTC. Protein sequence: CASSQPSSGANVLTF.

The chain combines TRBV6-5 with TRBJ1-4; a weak D match, TRBD1 (5 bases). There are 14 residues in the CDR3. V shed 7 bases and J shed 7 bases, with 16 bases lying between them. CDR1 is MNHEY and CDR2 is SVGAGI in the germline V gene. The CDR3 here is CASNRDWDIEKLFF. In nucleotides, the CDR3 is TGTGCCAGCAACCGGGACTGGGATATTGAAAAACTGTTTTTT.

V and J are TRBV28 and TRBJ1-5; D is perhaps TRBD1 (5 bases). The CDR3 consists of 14 residues. Germline CDR1 reads MDHEN; CDR2 reads SYDVKM. Deletions cut 6 bases from V and 11 bases from J, with 20 bases between. As DNA, the CDR3 is TGTGCCAGCAGCCGAGGGATGGTCCGGGGGACCCAGCATTTT. It specifies CASSRGMVRGTQHF.

The chain couples TRBV2 to TRBJ1-5, with D tentatively TRBD1 (6 bases). Germline CDR1 and CDR2: SNHLY and FYNNEI. V lost 4 bases, J lost 5 bases, and 21 bases lay in between. This CDR3 is 17 amino acids long. The CDR3 nucleotides are TGTGCCAGCAGTGGCCGCTCGTCAGGGGCGGGGGATCAGCCCCAGCATTTT. It is translated as CASSGRSSGAGDQPQHF.

The chain joins TRBV19 to TRBJ2-5, with 12 bases aligning to TRBD1. J lost 5 bases, V lost 5 bases, and 6 bases had no gene match. The CDR3 runs 15 residues. The V gene's germline CDR1 is LNHDA and CDR2 SQIVND (reference sequence). This CDR3 is CASSFRDRGQETQYF. CDR3 nucleotides: TGTGCCAGTAGTTTCCGGGACAGGGGGCAGGAGACCCAGTACTTC.